This TCR beta chain stems from a study of T cell repertoires in cytomegalovirus infection. Study-wide background: From public TCR beta signatures came an indication of both CMV infection and matching HLA type. Study observations and caveats: Within the response measured ex vivo, HLA-C-restricted CMV-specific TCR beta clonotypes were dominant. Totalled public TCR beta family frequency picked out people who carried CMV plus the relevant HLA.

TCRdb analysed the reads with MiXCR anew, one entry per CDR3 protein. Of approximately 500,000 distinct CDR3 sequences detected, about 11% appear once; the ten largest clones hold 10%. CDR3 size: 15 residues. V lost 4 bases to trimming and J lost 4 bases; unmatched junction nucleotides: 9. Germline lookup yields CDR1 SSHAT and CDR2 FNYEAQ (reference sequence). Points on this clonotype: The antigen is not known.

The chain recombines TRBV7-7 with TRBJ2-5; 7 bases line up with TRBD2. This clonotype was obtained from a human donor in good health (CMV status not recorded). Some clones in this sample may be carry-over from other donors' samples. Sequencing was performed on PBMCs. The DNA for the CDR3 is TGTGCCAGCAGCTCAACGGCGGGGGTCGGAGAGACCCAGTACTTC. This encodes CASSSTAGVGETQYF.